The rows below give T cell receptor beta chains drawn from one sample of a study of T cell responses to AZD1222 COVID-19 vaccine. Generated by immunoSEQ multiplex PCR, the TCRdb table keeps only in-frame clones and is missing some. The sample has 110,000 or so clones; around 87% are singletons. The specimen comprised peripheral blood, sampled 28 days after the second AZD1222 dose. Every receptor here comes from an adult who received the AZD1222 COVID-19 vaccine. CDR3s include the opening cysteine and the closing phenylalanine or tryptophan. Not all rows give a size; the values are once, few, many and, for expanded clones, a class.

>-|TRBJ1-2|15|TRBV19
CASSPGAGGLYGYTF
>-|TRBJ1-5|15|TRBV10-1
CASSFPRESRQPQHF
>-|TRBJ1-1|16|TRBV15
CATSRPISGGNTEAFF
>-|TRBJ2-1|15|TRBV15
CATSRALGDPQEQFF
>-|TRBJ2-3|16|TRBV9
CASSPHLTSPLDTQYF
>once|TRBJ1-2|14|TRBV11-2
CASSLDMRGRGYTF
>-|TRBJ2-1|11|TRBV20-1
CSARWGYEQFF
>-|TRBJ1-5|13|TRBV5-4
CASSLDRAQPQHF
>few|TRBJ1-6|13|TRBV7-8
CASSLVSNSPLHF
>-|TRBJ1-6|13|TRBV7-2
CASSLGQGSPLHF
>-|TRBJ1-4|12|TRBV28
CASSTQPNKLFF
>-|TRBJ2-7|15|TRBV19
CASSISGGRTYEQYF
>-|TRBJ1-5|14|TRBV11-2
CASAQDSNNQPQHF
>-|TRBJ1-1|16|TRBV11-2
CASSSLTGTVNTEAFF
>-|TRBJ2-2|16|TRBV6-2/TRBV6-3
CASSPGLAANTGELFF
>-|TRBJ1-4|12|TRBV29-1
CSVRFQGGQLFF
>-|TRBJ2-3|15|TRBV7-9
CASSGGGDHTDTQYF
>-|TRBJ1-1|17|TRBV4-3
CASSQGRGGALGTEAFF
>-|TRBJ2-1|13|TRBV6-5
CASSYGGGPGQFF
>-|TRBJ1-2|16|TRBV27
CASSLSGQGGGYGYTF
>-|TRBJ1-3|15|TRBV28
CASIKRGGRLGTIYF
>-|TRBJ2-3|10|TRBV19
CASIPDTQYF
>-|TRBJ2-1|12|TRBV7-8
CASSSSGIEQFF
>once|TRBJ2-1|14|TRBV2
CANLNAGPPNEQFF
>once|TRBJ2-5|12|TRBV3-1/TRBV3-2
CASSQGGETQYF
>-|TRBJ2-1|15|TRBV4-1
CASSQDRGSYNEQFF
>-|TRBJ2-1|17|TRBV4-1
CASSQEAVASSYNEQFF
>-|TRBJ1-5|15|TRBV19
CASSIDQAGNQPQHF
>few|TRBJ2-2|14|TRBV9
CASSVGGDTGELFF
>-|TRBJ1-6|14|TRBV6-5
CASRTDGGYSPLHF
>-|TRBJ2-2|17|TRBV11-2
CASSLDALQGEMGELFF
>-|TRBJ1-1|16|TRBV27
CASRAIDAGRNTEAFF
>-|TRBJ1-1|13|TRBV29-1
CSEQTVLNTEAFF
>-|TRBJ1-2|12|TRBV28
CASSLFTGGPAF
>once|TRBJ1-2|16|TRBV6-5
CASSYSNRGTNYGYTF
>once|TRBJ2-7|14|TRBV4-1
CASSQDILLTEQYF
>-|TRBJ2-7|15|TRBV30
CAWRKITDRDYEQYF
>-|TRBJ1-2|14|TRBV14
CASSQHREPYGYTF
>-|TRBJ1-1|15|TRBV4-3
CASSQDWGVNTEAFF
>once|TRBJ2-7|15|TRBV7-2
CASSFTSGGSYEQYF
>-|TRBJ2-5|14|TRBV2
CASSADRVQETQYF
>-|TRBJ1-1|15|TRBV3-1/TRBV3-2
CASSQAGRGNTEAFF
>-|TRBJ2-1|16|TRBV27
CASSPRQGILQNEQFF
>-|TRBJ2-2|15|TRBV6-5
CASSRQGSNTGELFF
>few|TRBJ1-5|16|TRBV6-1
CASSGWGGSQGQPQHF
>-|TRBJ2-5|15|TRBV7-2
CASSLEAGGPGTQYF